These T cell receptor beta chains were read from a single sample in a study of blood T cells in healthy people across ages. TCRdb used MiXCR to reprocess the 5' RACE reads, holding one entry per CDR3 protein. This table has 650,000 to 700,000 distinct CDR3 sequences, around 50% appearing once. The sequenced sample consisted of blood. These TCRs come from an elderly woman in good health. CDR3s leave out the opening cysteine and the closing phenylalanine or tryptophan. Fields, in order: V gene, J gene, CDR3 length, CDR3 protein.

>TRBV2|TRBJ1-6|12
ASSRDRQNSPLH
>TRBV6-1|TRBJ2-5|13
ASNRPGLALETQY
>TRBV20-1|TRBJ2-3|11
SAATGGTDTQY
>TRBV12-3/TRBV12-4|TRBJ2-5|12
ASSRQGLGETQY
>TRBV19|TRBJ2-1|13
ASSIGGSLLYEQF
>TRBV3-1|TRBJ2-5|12
ASSHGGDQETQY
>TRBV30|TRBJ2-6|12
AWQGAGGANVLT
>TRBV5-5|TRBJ1-2|12
ASSNLQKNYGYT
>TRBV12-3/TRBV12-4|TRBJ1-2|11
ASTRTGTYGYT
>TRBV7-2|TRBJ2-1|15
ASSSMGLAGAWNEQF
>TRBV12-3/TRBV12-4|TRBJ2-5|13
ASSLDAGGRETQY
>TRBV3-1|TRBJ2-1|11
ASSQYGEGGQF
>TRBV12-3/TRBV12-4|TRBJ2-3|10
ASSYETNTQY
>TRBV12-3/TRBV12-4|TRBJ2-2|12
ASSFGLHTGELF
>TRBV3-1|NA|14
ASSLNPRGHYNEQY
>TRBV4-1|NA|14
ASSPTSGRVSSEQY
>TRBV29-1|TRBJ2-3|10
SVELSTDTQY
>TRBV7-3|TRBJ2-3|18
ASSLILGGSGRDPTDTQY
>TRBV7-8|TRBJ1-2|11
ASSFRGRRVYT
>TRBV4-1|TRBJ2-7|11
ASSQENRAEQY
>TRBV6-2/TRBV6-3|TRBJ2-7|14
ASSQHRGQSSYEQY
>TRBV10-3|TRBJ2-3|12
ATESGGGADTQY
>TRBV6-6|TRBJ2-1|14
ASSYSGQGAYNEQF
>TRBV12-3/TRBV12-4|TRBJ2-5|12
ASSLTASQETQY